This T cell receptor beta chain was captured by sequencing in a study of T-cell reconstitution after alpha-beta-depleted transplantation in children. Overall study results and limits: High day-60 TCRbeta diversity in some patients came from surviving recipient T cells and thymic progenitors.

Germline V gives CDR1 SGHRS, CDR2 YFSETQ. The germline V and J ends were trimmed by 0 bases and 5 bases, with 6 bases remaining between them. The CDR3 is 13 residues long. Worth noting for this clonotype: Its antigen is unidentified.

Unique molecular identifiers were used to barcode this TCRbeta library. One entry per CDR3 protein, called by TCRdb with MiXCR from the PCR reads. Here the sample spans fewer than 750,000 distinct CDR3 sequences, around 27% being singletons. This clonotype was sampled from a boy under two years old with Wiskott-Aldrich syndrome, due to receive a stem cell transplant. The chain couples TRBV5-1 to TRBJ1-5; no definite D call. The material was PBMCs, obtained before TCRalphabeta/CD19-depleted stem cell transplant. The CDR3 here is CASSLDQDQPQHF. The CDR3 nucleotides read TGCGCCAGCAGCTTGGACCAGGATCAGCCCCAGCATTTT.